Each of the 19 T cell receptor beta chains below was sequenced from the same sample in a study of T-cell memory formation after mild COVID-19. TCRdb recomputed calls from the 5' RACE reads with MiXCR, one row per CDR3 protein. The sample includes roughly 450,000 distinct CDR3 sequences, approximately 18% of them seen just once. Sequenced: PBMCs or a T cell subset sorted from them (not recorded which). These receptors originate from a man aged 18 to 30 who had mild COVID-19 (a few samples of this study predate the infection). Cell type and time point are not known.

This clonotype was detected a few times. This CDR3 is CASSLGGRDNEQFF. As DNA, the CDR3 is TGCGCCAGCAGCTTGGGCGGCAGAGACAATGAGCAGTTCTTC. The V call is TRBV5-1, the J call TRBJ2-1; D is uncertain. The length of the CDR3 is 14 residues. Per the germline V gene, CDR1 is SGHRS and CDR2 is YFSETQ. V was shortened by 0 bases and J by 5 bases, with 9 bases between the two germline ends.

This chain connects TRBV12-3 or TRBV12-4 to TRBJ2-7, with D maybe TRBD2 (5 bases). The ends were cut back, 3 bases at V and 3 bases at J, with 24 bases in the middle. The CDR3 length is 18 residues. This CDR3 reads CASSFYYPEARRGYEQYV. The DNA for the CDR3 is TGTGCCAGCAGTTTCTACTACCCGGAGGCCCGCCGGGGCTACGAGCAGTACGTC.

This clonotype has at least ten counts. This chain joins TRBV7-2 and TRBJ2-1; D may match TRBD1 or TRBD2 (5 bases each). This CDR3 is 13 amino acids long. V was pared by 6 bases and J by 7 bases, with 13 bases between. Germline CDR1 reads SGHTA; CDR2 reads FQGNSA. CDR3 sequence: CASRPGLANEQFF. The DNA for the CDR3 is TGTGCCAGCAGGCCAGGGTTAGCGAATGAGCAGTTCTTC. The entire variable domain, with the rest obtained from reference TRBV7-2 and TRBJ2-1, is as follows: GAGVSQSPSNKVTEKGKDVELRCDPISGHTALYWYRQSLGQGLEFLIYFQGNSAPDKSGLPSDRFSAERTGGSVSTLTIQRTQQEDSAVYLCASRPGLANEQFFGPGTRLTVL.

This clonotype was recorded a few times. V gene TRBV6-2 or TRBV6-3 combines with J gene TRBJ2-7; D is possibly TRBD2 (5 bases). Looked up from germline, CDR1 is MNHEY and CDR2 is SVGEGT. V was shortened by 2 bases and J by 2 bases, with 13 bases between the two germline ends. The CDR3 length is 15 residues. The CDR3 loop is CASSYGSFGAYEQYF. The CDR3 nucleotides read TGTGCCAGCAGTTACGGTTCGTTCGGGGCCTACGAGCAGTACTTC.

The V and J genes are TRBV4-2 and TRBJ2-3; 10 nucleotides align to TRBD2. Trimming took 4 bases from V and 6 from J; bases not matched to a gene: 10. This CDR3 spans 16 amino acids. Germline loops: CDR1 LGHNA, CDR2 YNFKEQ. This CDR3 is CASSRILAGYSDTQYF. The CDR3 DNA reads as TGTGCCAGCAGCCGCATACTAGCGGGATACTCTGATACGCAGTATTTT.

The chain is built from TRBV5-5 and TRBJ1-5; weak D call: TRBD1 (5 bases). CDR1 and CDR2 from the germline V gene are SGHKS and YYEKEE (reference sequence). This CDR3 contains 14 residues. V lost 0 bases and J 5 bases, leaving 9 bases between the germline ends. The DNA of the CDR3 is TGTGCCAGCAGCTTGGCATGGGGGGATCAGCCCCAGCATTTT. Translating it yields CASSLAWGDQPQHF.

The J gene is TRBJ2-3, the V gene TRBV10-3; the match to TRBD1 covers 9 bases. The germline V gene encodes CDR1 ENHRY and CDR2 SYGVKD. The CDR3 loop spans 13 amino acids. Trimming at V came to 7 bases and at J to 3 bases, leaving 2 bases not matched to a gene. The CDR3: CAITGQGTDTQYF. The CDR3 DNA follows: TGTGCCATCACCGGACAGGGGACAGATACGCAGTATTTT.

The rearrangement uses TRBV11-2 and TRBJ2-1; D is possibly TRBD1 or TRBD2 (6 bases each). Germline lookup yields CDR1 SGHAT and CDR2 FQNNGV. The CDR3 is made up of 14 amino acids. The V end was cut by 0 bases, the J end by 7 bases, with 10 bases between. CDR3 loop: CASSLDPGANEQFF. The CDR3 region has the DNA TGTGCCAGCAGCTTAGATCCGGGGGCAAATGAGCAGTTCTTC.

This clonotype was found a few times. The V call is TRBV20-1, the J call TRBJ1-2; no definite D call. The CDR3 totals 12 residues. CDR1 is DFQATT, CDR2 SNEGSKA, per germline (reference sequence). V was clipped by 5 bases and J by 3 bases, with 10 bases between them. CDR3 sequence reads: CSASNSYYGYTF. The CDR3 nucleotides read TGCAGTGCTTCTAATTCTTACTATGGCTACACCTTC.

The V and J genes are TRBV14 and TRBJ1-1; unclear D gene. CDR3 size: 14 residues. Germline CDR1 SGHDN, CDR2 FVKESK. Trimming left V 1 base short and J 0 bases short, with 6 bases between. The CDR3 DNA reads TGTGCCAGCAGCCAAGTGGTCCTGAACACTGAAGCTTTCTTT. Its protein is CASSQVVLNTEAFF.

A few counts support this clonotype. The chain employs TRBV9 and TRBJ2-2; D may be TRBD1 (6 bases). CDR3 length: 13 amino acids. Trimming removed 0 bases at V and 9 bases at J, with 9 bases between. The germline CDR1 and CDR2 sequences are SGDLS and YYNGEE. The CDR3 reads CASSVVGGRELFF. The CDR3 DNA follows: TGTGCCAGCAGCGTAGTTGGGGGCCGGGAGCTGTTTTTT. Complete variable domain (other parts from reference TRBV9 and TRBJ2-2): DSGVTQTPKHLITATGQRVTLRCSPRSGDLSVYWYQQSLDQGLQFLIQYYNGEERAKGNILERFSAQQFPDLHSELNLSSLELGDSALYFCASSVVGGRELFFGEGSRLTVL.

This chain joins TRBV5-1 and TRBJ2-2, with no clear D. In germline, CDR1 is SGHRS, CDR2 YFSETQ. V dropped 4 bases and J dropped 2 bases, with 15 bases sitting between them. The CDR3 sequence is 16 residues long. The CDR3 bases are TGCGCCAGCAGCCCCGTCTCACAGCATAACACCGGGGAGCTGTTTTTT. Its protein product is CASSPVSQHNTGELFF.

For this clonotype: One junction end does not reproduce the germline sequence, and a read error may be involved. The chain employs TRBV29-1 and TRBJ2-1; 8 nucleotides match TRBD1. CDR1 SQVTM and CDR2 ANQGSEA come from the germline V gene. The CDR3 sequence is 14 residues long. The CDR3 protein is CSVEGQGLYNEQFF. The CDR3 coding sequence is TGCAGCGTAGAAGGACAGGGTCTGTACAATGAGCAGTTCTTC.

There are a few counts of this clonotype. V is TRBV7-6 and J is TRBJ2-2, with 7 bases that match TRBD1. The length of the CDR3 is 16 residues. J gave up 3 bases and V 1 base, and 5 bases lay outside the gene matches. Germline CDR1 SGHVS, CDR2 FNYEAQ. The CDR3 sequence is CASSLVGGSYTGELFF. The CDR3 bases are TGTGCCAGCAGCTTAGTAGGGGGCTCTTACACCGGGGAGCTGTTTTTT.

This clonotype has only a few counts. The chain combines TRBV7-6 with TRBJ2-1; 10 positions match TRBD1. CDR3 length: 16 amino acids. After removal of 5 bases from V and 3 bases from J, the junction contained 7 bases not matched to a gene. In germline, CDR1 is SGHVS, CDR2 FNYEAQ. In DNA form, the CDR3 reads TGTGCCAGCAGCCGATACGGGACAGGGGACTACAATGAGCAGTTCTTC. Protein sequence: CASSRYGTGDYNEQFF.

This chain links TRBV7-9 with TRBJ1-2; D not resolved. The CDR3 has 13 amino acids. The germline gives CDR1 SEHNR, CDR2 FQNEAQ (reference sequence). Trimming removed 1 base from V and 6 bases from J, with 9 bases in between. CDR3: CASSLGGPHGYTF. DNA for the CDR3: TGTGCCAGCAGCTTAGGCGGGCCGCATGGCTACACCTTC.

The CDR3, as DNA: TGTGCCACGTTTAGCGGGGGTTACAATGAGCAGTTCTTC. Amino acid sequence: CATFSGGYNEQFF. The V gene is TRBV6-1, the J gene TRBJ2-1; TRBD2 matches 9 bases. The CDR3 is 13 amino acids. V shed 10 bases, J shed 4 bases, and the junction held 5 bases outside the gene matches. CDR1 MNHNS and CDR2 SASEGT come from the germline V gene.

V usage is TRBV7-2 and J usage is TRBJ1-2; possible D gene TRBD1, 5 bases. Germline V gives CDR1 SGHTA, CDR2 FQGNSA. Trimming removed 0 bases from V and 5 bases from J, with 10 bases in between. The CDR3 covers 14 residues. CDR3 DNA: TGTGCCAGCAGCTTAGCAGTCGGGGGGTATGGCTACACCTTC. It is translated as CASSLAVGGYGYTF.

Many counts were recorded for this clonotype. The chain links TRBV12-3 or TRBV12-4 to TRBJ2-3; D is ambiguous. V lost 6 bases and J lost 2, with 3 bases in between. This CDR3 spans 11 amino acids. The CDR3 loop reads CASSHTDTQYF. CDR3 coding DNA: TGTGCCAGCAGCCACACAGATACGCAGTATTTT.